This T cell receptor beta chain is drawn from a study of patients and donors after allogeneic stem cell transplantation. Unmatched junction bases numbered 4, after V lost 0 bases and J lost 3 bases. CDR3 size: 16 residues. Germline assignment: CDR1 MNHEY and CDR2 SVGAGI. TCRdb called the RT-PCR reads again in MiXCR, with one record for every CDR3 protein. The repertoire includes hundreds of thousands of distinct CDR3 sequences, around 14% of them detected once, and roughly 11% sits in the top ten. The TCR originated in a human donor who was either an allogeneic HSCT recipient or a stem cell or donor lymphocyte infusion donor (not recorded which). It is not recorded whose cells these are; they may come from a transplant donor. The genes are TRBV6-5 and TRBJ2-1; TRBD2 matches at 8 bases. Sequenced sample: blood, either unsorted or a sorted T cell fraction (not recorded which). In DNA form, the CDR3 reads TGTGCCAGCAGTTACTCTTGGCTAGCGGGCTACAATGAGCAGTTCTTC. Amino acid sequence: CASSYSWLAGYNEQFF.